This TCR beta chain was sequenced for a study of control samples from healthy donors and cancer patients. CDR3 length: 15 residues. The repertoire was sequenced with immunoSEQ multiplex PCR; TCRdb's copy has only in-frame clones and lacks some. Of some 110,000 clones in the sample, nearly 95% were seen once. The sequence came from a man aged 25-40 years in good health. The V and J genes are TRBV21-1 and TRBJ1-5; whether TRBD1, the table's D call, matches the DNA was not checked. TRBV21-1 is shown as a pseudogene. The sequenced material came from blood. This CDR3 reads CASSSPVGGDQPQHF. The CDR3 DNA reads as TGTGCCAGCAGCTCCCCCGTAGGGGGCGATCAGCCCCAGCATTTT.